The 15 T cell receptor beta chains below all came from one sample that was sequenced in a study of blood T cell repertoires in COVID-19. Generated by immunoSEQ multiplex PCR, the TCRdb table keeps only in-frame clones and is missing some. Among 350,000 or so clones listed, roughly 85% were seen once. Material for sequencing was PBMCs or T cells enriched from blood (not recorded which). These receptors came from a woman between 40 and 50 years old with acute COVID-19.

The chain is built from TRBV2 and TRBJ2-5; 10 bases map to TRBD1. CDR1 SNHLY and CDR2 FYNNEI come from the germline V gene. V trimming: 9 bases; J trimming: 4 bases; junction bases outside the gene matches: 11. The CDR3 is made up of 15 amino acids. The CDR3 sequence: CARRGTGATTETQYF. The CDR3 nucleotides are TGTGCCAGACGAGGGACAGGGGCGACTACAGAGACCCAGTACTTC.

The table lists this clone with a count of one. The rearrangement joins TRBV4-3 to TRBJ2-7, with 10 bases lining up with TRBD2. The CDR3 is made up of 17 amino acids. Unmatched junction bases numbered 5, after V lost 0 bases and J lost 0 bases. Germline V gene lookup returns CDR1 LGHNA and CDR2 YSLEER. The CDR3 DNA is TGCGCCAGCAGCCAAGACATAGCGGGAGGAAGCTCCTACGAGCAGTACTTC. Translated: CASSQDIAGGSSYEQYF.

This chain connects TRBV18 to TRBJ1-1; 9 bases match TRBD1. Germline V gives CDR1 KGHSH, CDR2 LQKENI. The CDR3 has 15 residues. V lost 3 bases, J lost 7 bases, and 9 bases stayed unmatched. Written as DNA, the CDR3 is TGTGCCAGCTCACCTCCGGCACAGGGGGCTGATGAAGCTTTCTTT. This translates into CASSPPAQGADEAFF.

The CDR3 sequence: CASSSRGHIAGDSYEQYF. The CDR3 region has the DNA TGTGCCAGCAGCTCCCGAGGACACATAGCGGGGGATTCCTACGAGCAGTACTTC. The chain has TRBV11-2 and TRBJ2-7; 9 nucleotides align to TRBD2. The V and J ends lost 4 bases and 1 base, in that order; junction bases with no gene match: 14. This CDR3 is 18 amino acids long. Germline CDR1 reads SGHAT; CDR2 reads FQNNGV.

The chain is built from TRBV10-3 and TRBJ2-2, with D perhaps TRBD2 (7 bases). The CDR3 totals 16 residues. Trimming removed 2 bases from V and 2 bases from J, with 12 bases in between. Germline values: CDR1 ENHRY, CDR2 SYGVKD. CDR3 in amino acids: CAISERTAGNTGELFF. For the CDR3, the DNA is TGTGCCATCAGTGAGAGGACAGCGGGAAACACCGGGGAGCTGTTTTTT.

The chain is built from TRBV5-4 and TRBJ1-2; 9 bases fit TRBD1. V lost 4 bases and J lost 2; bases outside the gene matches: 3. This CDR3 spans 14 amino acids. Germline V lookup: CDR1 SGHNT, CDR2 YYREEE (reference sequence). CDR3 sequence: CASSKGTGNYGYTF. CDR3 nucleotides: TGTGCCAGCAGCAAAGGGACAGGGAACTATGGCTACACCTTC.

The rearrangement uses TRBV18 and TRBJ1-5, with TRBD1 as a possible D gene (5 bases). This CDR3 spans 13 amino acids. V was clipped by 3 bases and J by 5 bases, with 8 bases between them. The germline CDR1 and CDR2 sequences are KGHSH and LQKENI. The CDR3 here is CASSPTTDQPQHF. The CDR3 DNA reads as TGTGCCAGCTCACCTACGACAGATCAGCCCCAGCATTTT.

This clone came up a few times. V is TRBV21-1 and J is TRBJ1-2; the table's D call TRBD1 went unverified against the DNA. TRBV21-1 is a pseudogene. The CDR3 totals 14 residues. The CDR3 DNA reads TGTGCCAGCAGCGTCGGACAGGTATTCTATGGCTACACCTTC. Its translation is CASSVGQVFYGYTF.

Here the CDR3 DNA reads TGTGCCAGCAATTCCCTAGGAAACACCATATATTTT. Translating gives CASNSLGNTIYF. The V gene is TRBV9, the J gene TRBJ1-3; no clear D. Trimming took off 6 bases at V and 4 bases at J, with 8 bases between the two ends. This CDR3 comprises 12 residues. Germline lookup yields CDR1 SGDLS and CDR2 YYNGEE.

This clone was seen once. The rearrangement uses TRBV15 and TRBJ2-5; TRBD2 is a possible D gene (5 bases). The CDR3 is made up of 17 amino acids. Trimming shortened V by 0 bases and J by 5 bases, and 19 bases separated the two germline ends. Germline V gives CDR1 LNHNV, CDR2 YYDKDF (reference sequence). CDR3 region: CATSRDLTSTSTETQYF. The CDR3, as DNA: TGTGCCACCAGCAGAGATTTAACCTCTACTAGTACGGAGACCCAGTACTTC.

This clone was counted a few times. V and J are TRBV12-5 and TRBJ1-5; D uncertain. Germline V gene sequence: CDR1 LGHNT, CDR2 FRNRAP. CDR3 length: 12 residues. Trimming cost V 6 bases and J 7 bases, with 10 bases left between them. CDR3 region: CASGSDWQPQHF. The CDR3, as DNA: TGTGCTAGTGGCAGCGATTGGCAGCCCCAGCATTTT.

The V and J genes are TRBV3-1 (or the pseudogene TRBV3-2) and TRBJ2-2; 13 bases are shared with TRBD2. Germline CDR1 is LGHDT and CDR2 is YNNKEL (reference sequence). Unmatched junction bases numbered 4, after V lost 4 bases and J lost 5 bases. This CDR3 is 16 amino acids long. The CDR3 sequence: CASSRATSGRTGELFF. In DNA, the CDR3 is TGTGCCAGCAGCCGCGCGACTAGCGGGAGGACCGGGGAGCTGTTTTTT.

This clone was observed a few times. J is TRBJ1-2 and V is TRBV10-3; 7 positions match TRBD1. CDR1 ENHRY and CDR2 SYGVKD come from the germline V gene. J was trimmed by 1 base and V by 6 bases; bases with no gene match: 5. CDR3 length: 14 amino acids. The CDR3 DNA sequence: TGTGCCATCAGACCGGGACAGATTAACTATGGCTACACCTTC. Translating gives CAIRPGQINYGYTF.

The genes are TRBV11-3 and TRBJ2-3; 7 bases agree with TRBD1. This CDR3 spans 15 amino acids. The V segment lost 0 bases and the J segment 1 base; nucleotides outside the gene matches: 1. CDR1 is SGHNT and CDR2 is YENEEA in the germline V gene. The CDR3 DNA sequence: TGTGCCAGCAGCTTAGACGGACAGGGCACAGATACGCAGTATTTT. Translation: CASSLDGQGTDTQYF. The complete variable domain, with remaining parts taken from reference TRBV11-3 and TRBJ2-3, reads EAGVVQSPRYKIIEKKQPVAFWCNPISGHNTLYWYLQNLGQGPELLIRYENEEAVDDSQLPKDRFSAERLKGVDSTLKIQPAELGDSAVYLCASSLDGQGTDTQYFGPGTRLTVL.

This chain links TRBV27 with TRBJ2-4, with 12 bases matching TRBD2. With 5 bases clipped from V and 7 bases from J, the junction kept 9 bases outside the gene matches. CDR1 is MNHEY, CDR2 SMNVEV, per germline (reference sequence). The CDR3 extends over 16 amino acids. CDR3 in DNA: TGTGCCAGCAGTCCCCTAGCGGGGGGGCAATTTAACATTCAGTACTTC. Translated, it gives CASSPLAGGQFNIQYF.